This record covers a single TCR beta chain. The data originate from a study of shared clonotypes between healthy human individuals. Clones were read by immunoSEQ multiplex PCR, and TCRdb kept only the in-frame ones, dropping some. The sample shows approximately 400,000 clones, roughly 96% of them seen only once. CDR3 length: 17 amino acids. Germline-derived CDR1 and CDR2 are SGHVS and FQNEAQ. Germline trimming cut 2 bases from V and 5 bases from J; bases unmatched to any gene: 12. The sequenced sample was memory CD8+ T cells sorted from blood. Subset defined: CD45RO+ cells pooled with CCR7-negative TemRA cells. The receptor was isolated from a man under 40 in good health. The chain combines TRBV7-8 with TRBJ2-7, with 10 nucleotides matching TRBD1. The CDR3 sequence: CASSLHRGGQGYNEQYF. DNA for the CDR3: TGTGCCAGCAGCTTACATCGAGGGGGACAGGGGTATAACGAGCAGTACTTC.